This TCR beta chain was sequenced during a study of shared clonotypes between healthy human individuals. Sequencing was performed with immunoSEQ multiplex PCR; in TCRdb, only in-frame clones are kept and a portion is missing. Of 950,000 to 1,200,000 clones listed, roughly 80% are singletons. With V trimmed by 6 bases and J by 4 bases, 20 bases remained unmatched. This CDR3 comprises 19 residues. The germline V gene has CDR1 MNHEY and CDR2 SMNVEV (reference sequence). The sequence came from a man between 18 and 29 years old in good health. Some clones in this sample may be carry-over from other donors' samples. The chain uses TRBV27 and TRBJ1-5; 8 positions agree with TRBD1. What was sequenced was memory CD4+ T cells from PBMCs. Subset noted: CD45RA-negative fraction. CDR3 protein: CASRQTPPRGRGGNQPQHF. The CDR3 DNA sequence: TGTGCCAGCAGACAAACACCACCCAGGGGGCGTGGGGGTAATCAGCCCCAGCATTTT.